The sequence of this TCR beta chain was determined in a study of T cell responses to AZD1222 COVID-19 vaccine. Method: immunoSEQ multiplex PCR; TCRdb's copy keeps in-frame clones and lacks some. The data contain 90,000 to 100,000 clones, about 85% of them singletons. Whole-study results and caveats: The span of vaccine-associated CD4 TCRs extended across spike, with dominance at 160-218 and 743-854. Among AZD1222 vaccinees, only five or six were seropositive at baseline. Repertoires were collected only later (after the peak T cell response had occurred).

The germline V gene has CDR1 LGHNA and CDR2 YSLEER. This CDR3 spans 15 amino acids. The trim removed 3 bases at V and 3 bases at J, leaving 6 bases unmatched. Notes on this clone: Antigen: not known.

The TCR comes from an adult in good health. The chain couples TRBV4-3 to TRBJ1-1, with TRBD1 matching over 8 bases. The sequenced sample was peripheral blood, obtained on day 0 of AZD1222 vaccination. CDR3 coding DNA: TGCGCCAGCAGCCAGGGCCAGGGGGCCGACACTGAAGCTTTCTTT. This gives the protein CASSQGQGADTEAFF.